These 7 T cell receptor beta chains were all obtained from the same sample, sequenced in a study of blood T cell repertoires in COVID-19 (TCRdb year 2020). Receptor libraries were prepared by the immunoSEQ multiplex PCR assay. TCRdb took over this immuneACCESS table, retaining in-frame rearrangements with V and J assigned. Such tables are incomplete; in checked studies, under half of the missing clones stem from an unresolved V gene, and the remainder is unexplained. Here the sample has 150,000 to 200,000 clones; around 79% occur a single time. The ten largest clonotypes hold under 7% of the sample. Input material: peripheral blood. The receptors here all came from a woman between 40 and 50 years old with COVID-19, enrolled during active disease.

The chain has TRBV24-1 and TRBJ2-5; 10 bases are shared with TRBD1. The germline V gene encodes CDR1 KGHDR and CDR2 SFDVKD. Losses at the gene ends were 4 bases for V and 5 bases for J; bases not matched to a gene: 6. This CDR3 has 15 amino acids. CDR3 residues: CATSDPGTGAETQYF. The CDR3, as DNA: TGTGCCACCAGTGACCCTGGGACAGGGGCCGAGACCCAGTACTTC.

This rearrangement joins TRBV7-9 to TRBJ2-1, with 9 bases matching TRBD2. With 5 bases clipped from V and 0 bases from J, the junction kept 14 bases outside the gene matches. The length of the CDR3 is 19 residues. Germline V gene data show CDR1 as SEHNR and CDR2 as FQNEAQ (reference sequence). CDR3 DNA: TGTGCCAGCAGCCCCCCCGGTAGCGGGGGCCCAGGCTCCTACAATGAGCAGTTCTTC. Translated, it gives CASSPPGSGGPGSYNEQFF.

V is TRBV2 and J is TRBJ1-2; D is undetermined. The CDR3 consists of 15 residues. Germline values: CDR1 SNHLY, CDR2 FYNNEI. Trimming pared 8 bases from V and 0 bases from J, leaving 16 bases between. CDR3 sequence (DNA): TGTGCCAGCCTCCCCTTTGAGCGGGCTAACTATGGCTACACCTTC. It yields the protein CASLPFERANYGYTF.

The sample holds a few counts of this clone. The DNA for the CDR3 is TGTGCCAGCAGCCGAGAGTATACGCAGTATTTT. This sequence encodes CASSREYTQYF. The V and J genes are TRBV7-9 and TRBJ2-3; D is unresolved. Germline V CDR1 and CDR2: SEHNR, FQNEAQ (reference sequence). The CDR3 is 11 amino acids. The ends were cut back, 5 bases at V and 7 bases at J, with 7 bases in the middle.

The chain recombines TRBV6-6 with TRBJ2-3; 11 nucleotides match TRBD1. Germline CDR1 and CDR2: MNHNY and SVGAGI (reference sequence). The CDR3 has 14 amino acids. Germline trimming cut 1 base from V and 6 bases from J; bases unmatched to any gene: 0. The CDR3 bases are TGTGCCAGCAGTTACTGGACAGGGGGCGATACGCAGTATTTT. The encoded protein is CASSYWTGGDTQYF.

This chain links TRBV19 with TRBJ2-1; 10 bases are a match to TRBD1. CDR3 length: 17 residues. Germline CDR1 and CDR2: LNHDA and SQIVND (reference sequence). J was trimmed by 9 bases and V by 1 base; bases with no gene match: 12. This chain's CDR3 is CASSIAGGTGVPGEQFF. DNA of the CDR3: TGTGCCAGTAGTATAGCTGGTGGGACAGGGGTTCCTGGTGAGCAGTTCTTC.

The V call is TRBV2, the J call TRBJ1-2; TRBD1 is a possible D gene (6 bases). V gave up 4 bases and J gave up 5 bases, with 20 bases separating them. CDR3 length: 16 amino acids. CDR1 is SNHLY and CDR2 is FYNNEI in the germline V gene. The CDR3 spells CASSVSQGMGWYGYTF. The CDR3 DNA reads TGTGCCAGCAGTGTTTCGCAGGGGATGGGGTGGTATGGCTACACCTTC.